This is a list of T cell receptor beta chains from one sample in a study of T-cell reconstitution after alpha-beta-depleted transplantation in children. In TCRdb, the PCR reads were re-called with MiXCR into one record per CDR3 protein. This sample yields roughly 610,000 distinct CDR3 sequences, of which roughly 10% are seen a single time; roughly 3.9% belongs to the top ten. The sequencing here drew on PBMCs from the stem cell graft donor, taken from the stem cell graft. Every receptor here comes from a human donor who donated a stem cell graft to a child with acute myeloid leukemia. Each CDR3 is given with its conserved first and last residue. A D gene is named only where the DNA matches it firmly. Rows give clone size only sometimes, using once, few, many, or a class for an expanded clone.

12	-	few	TRBV7-2	TRBJ2-5	TGTGCCAGCAGCTCCGGTCTGCAGACCCAGTACTTC	CASSSGLQTQYF
13	-	few	TRBV3-1	TRBJ2-5	TGTGCCAGCAGCCGTTATACAGGGGAGACCCAGTACTTC	CASSRYTGETQYF
16	TRBD2	many	TRBV20-1	TRBJ2-3	TGCAGTGCTAGACTTCCCGGGACTAGAAGCACAGATACGCAGTATTTT	CSARLPGTRSTDTQYF
14	-	-	TRBV2	TRBJ2-6	TGTGCCAGCAGTGAAGTAATTGGGGCCAACGTCCTGACTTTC	CASSEVIGANVLTF
15	-	few	TRBV12-3/TRBV12-4	TRBJ2-1	TGTGCCAGCAGTTTAGGGGCGGGAAGAGAGAATGAGCAGTTCTTC	CASSLGAGRENEQFF
19	-	-	TRBV2	TRBJ2-3	TGTGCCAGCTCCCTAGGAAAGGGTATAATTTTGCAGGGCACAGATACGCAGTATTTT	CASSLGKGIILQGTDTQYF
15	-	-	TRBV3-1	TRBJ2-1	TGTGCCAGCAGCCATTTCCGTGACCCATACAATGAGCAGTTCTTC	CASSHFRDPYNEQFF
12	-	few	TRBV29-1	TRBJ2-7	TGCAGCGTTGGCGTAGGGATGAACGAGCAGTACTTC	CSVGVGMNEQYF
13	TRBD1	few	TRBV20-1	TRBJ2-3	TGCAGTGCTCCACAGGGGTCCACAGATACGCAGTATTTT	CSAPQGSTDTQYF
13	-	-	TRBV10-3	TRBJ1-2	TGTGCCGTTAAAGTTGGGACGACCTATGGCTACACCTTC	CAVKVGTTYGYTF
15	TRBD1	many	TRBV28	TRBJ2-7	TGTGCCAGCACCGGTACGGGACAGGTCAACTACGAGCAGTACTTC	CASTGTGQVNYEQYF
14	-	few	TRBV6-1	TRBJ1-1	TGTGCCAGCGAAGACAGGTTGGGGGTCACTGAAGCTTTCTTT	CASEDRLGVTEAFF
15	-	few	TRBV7-3	TRBJ2-7	TGTGCCAGCAGTAAAGATCCGGGACCTTCCTACGAGCAGTACTTC	CASSKDPGPSYEQYF
15	TRBD2	-	TRBV7-2	TRBJ2-3	TGTGCCAGCAGTGGACTAGCGGCTAGCACAGATACGCAGTATTTT	CASSGLAASTDTQYF
13	-	few	TRBV6-1	TRBJ1-2	TGTGCCAGCATCAACCCGGCAGGCTATGGCTACACCTTC	CASINPAGYGYTF
14	-	-	TRBV6-1	TRBJ1-5	TGTGCCAGCAGCCTATATACGGTGGTGCAGCCCCAGCATTTT	CASSLYTVVQPQHF
15	TRBD1	-	TRBV27	TRBJ2-7	TGTGCCAGCACCGTACTAGGGGGCAGTAACTACGAGCAGTACTTC	CASTVLGGSNYEQYF
13	-	few	TRBV2	TRBJ2-4	TGTGCCAGCAGAATGGGGCTCGGGAACATTCAGTACTTC	CASRMGLGNIQYF
12	-	few	TRBV20-1	TRBJ2-7	TGCAGTGCCAGATGGTCCATCTACGAGCAGTACTTC	CSARWSIYEQYF
19	TRBD2	-	TRBV11-2	TRBJ2-3	TGTGCCAGCAGGATCCTGCCGGGACTAGCGGAAGCTAGCACAGATACGCAGTATTTT	CASRILPGLAEASTDTQYF
16	-	few	TRBV5-1	TRBJ1-1	TGCGCCAGCAGCCCGCGGACAGCCAGAACGAACACTGAAGCTTTCTTT	CASSPRTARTNTEAFF
14	-	few	TRBV12-3/TRBV12-4	TRBJ1-2	TGTGCCAGCAGTTTAGCGCGCGGAGACACGGGCTACACCTTC	CASSLARGDTGYTF
15	-	few	TRBV5-1	TRBJ2-5	TGCGCCAGCAGCTACCGGGGCCCGCCCCAAGAGACCCAGTACTTC	CASSYRGPPQETQYF
15	-	-	TRBV6-5	TRBJ1-2	TGTGCCAGCAGCTACGGACGGCACCCTAACTATGGCTACACCTTC	CASSYGRHPNYGYTF
17	TRBD2	many	TRBV15	TRBJ2-2	TGTGCCACCAGCAGCACTTCGACTAGCGGGAACACCGGGGAGCTGTTTTTT	CATSSTSTSGNTGELFF
13	-	-	TRBV20-1	TRBJ1-1	TGCAGTGGCCTACCGGGGTCGAACACTGAAGCTTTCTTT	CSGLPGSNTEAFF
16	TRBD1	-	TRBV24-1	TRBJ2-3	TGTGCCACCAGTGATCCTACAGGGGGTGAGACAGATACGCAGTATTTT	CATSDPTGGETDTQYF
14	TRBD1	few	TRBV18	TRBJ2-7	TGTGCCAGCTCACCACCGGAGACAGGGGTCGAGCAGTACTTC	CASSPPETGVEQYF
16	-	-	TRBV7-8	TRBJ2-7	TGTGCCAGCGTGAACCTAGGACTCGCCCTAGGGAACGAGCAGTACTTC	CASVNLGLALGNEQYF
12	-	-	TRBV2	TRBJ2-7	TGTGCCAGCAGTTGGACCAACGGGGAGCAGTACTTC	CASSWTNGEQYF
16	-	-	TRBV4-2	TRBJ1-3	TGTGCCAGCAGCCAAGAGGTTACCATCTCTGGAAACACCATATATTTT	CASSQEVTISGNTIYF
14	-	many	TRBV10-3	TRBJ2-7	TGTGCCATCAGTGACGCCAGCGCCTCCTACGAGCAGTACTTC	CAISDASASYEQYF
14	-	-	TRBV18	TRBJ2-7	TGTGCCAGCTCGAGCAGAGGTTCGCGCTACGAGCAGTACTTC	CASSSRGSRYEQYF
17	TRBD2	-	TRBV5-1	TRBJ2-5	TGCGCCAGCAGCTTGGCCGGGACTAGCGGGGCCCAAGAGACCCAGTACTTC	CASSLAGTSGAQETQYF
15	-	many	TRBV5-5	TRBJ2-7	TGTGCCAGCAGCGGGGGGGACAGCTTCTCCTACGAGCAGTACTTC	CASSGGDSFSYEQYF
16	TRBD2	few	TRBV7-3	TRBJ2-5	TGTGCCAGCAGCTTAACGGGGCATCTGGGGGGGGAGACCCAGTACTTC	CASSLTGHLGGETQYF
16	-	-	TRBV4-2	TRBJ2-7	TGTGCCAGCAGCTTCGGATCCGGGACATCCTACGACGAGCAGTACTTC	CASSFGSGTSYDEQYF
14	TRBD2	-	TRBV14	TRBJ2-3	TGTGCCAGCGGGAGCGGGAAAACCACGGGTACGCAGTATTTT	CASGSGKTTGTQYF
14	-	few	TRBV28	TRBJ1-2	TGTGCCAGCAGTTCCGCCGACAGAAACTATGGCTACACCTTC	CASSSADRNYGYTF
14	-	few	TRBV10-3	TRBJ2-7	TGTGCCATCAGCATGGGCGGGGGCACCTACGAGCAGTACTTC	CAISMGGGTYEQYF
14	-	-	TRBV7-9	TRBJ2-7	TGTGCCAGCAGCTTTGGCAGCGCTGCCTACGAGCAGTACTTC	CASSFGSAAYEQYF
15	TRBD1	many	TRBV12-3/TRBV12-4	TRBJ2-7	TGTGCCAGCAGCTTGGGGACAGGGACTTCCTACGAGCAGTACTTC	CASSLGTGTSYEQYF
15	-	many	TRBV20-1	TRBJ2-7	TGCAGTGCTAGAGGCAGGACTCAGTGGGTTGCCGAGCAGTACTTC	CSARGRTQWVAEQYF
12	-	-	TRBV29-1	TRBJ2-7	TGCAGCGTTACGGCCAGGGGTTACGAGCAGTACTTC	CSVTARGYEQYF
15	-	few	TRBV20-1	TRBJ2-3	TGCAGTGCTAAGCAACAGGGGAGGTTCGCAGATACGCAGTATTTT	CSAKQQGRFADTQYF
15	-	few	TRBV6-2/TRBV6-3	TRBJ2-3	TGTGCCAGCAGTATTCTGGCAGACTTCACAGATACGCAGTATTTT	CASSILADFTDTQYF
13	-	many	TRBV6-1	TRBJ1-4	TGTGCCAGCGAAGGGGCCCATAATGAAAAACTGTTTTTT	CASEGAHNEKLFF
12	-	many	TRBV10-3	TRBJ2-7	TGTGCCATCAGTGAGTCGGGGGACAAACAGTACTTC	CAISESGDKQYF
13	-	-	TRBV20-1	TRBJ2-1	TGCAGTGCTAGAACTGGTGGGTCCTATGAGCAGTTCTTC	CSARTGGSYEQFF
15	-	-	TRBV14	TRBJ1-1	TGTGCCACCTCCCAAGATCGGGCAGGGCGGACTGAAGCTTTCTTT	CATSQDRAGRTEAFF
23	TRBD2	-	TRBV13	TRBJ2-2	TGTGCCAGCAGCTTAGGCCGGACGTCCCTAGCGGGAGGGCCTGGATCGAACACCGGGGAGCTGTTTTTT	CASSLGRTSLAGGPGSNTGELFF
13	-	-	TRBV5-1	TRBJ1-2	TGCGCCAGCAGCTTGGCAGACGGCGGTGGCTACACCTTC	CASSLADGGGYTF
14	-	-	TRBV29-1	TRBJ1-1	TGCAGCGTTGACGTTAGGGGTATGGGAACTGAAGCTTTCTTT	CSVDVRGMGTEAFF